What follows are 6 T cell receptor beta chains derived from one specimen sequenced in a study of T cell clonality in common variable immunodeficiency. Only in-frame clones appear in the TCRdb table, and some are missing; sequencing was by immunoSEQ multiplex PCR. Altogether approximately 52,000 clones were found in the sample, and no singletons occur. The specimen sequenced was peripheral blood mononuclear cells. Every receptor here comes from a person aged 18 to 70 in good health.

Ten or more counts support this clone. The CDR3 goes on 3 residues after the read ends, and that part is filled in from the germline J gene. V is TRBV29-1 and J is TRBJ2-7; D possibly corresponds to TRBD1 (5 bases). Deletions cut 4 bases from V and 0 bases from J, with 16 bases between. Germline V gene data show CDR1 as SQVTM and CDR2 as ANQGSEA. The CDR3 runs 15 residues. This CDR3 is CSVAGHQKSSYEQYF. CDR3 DNA, as far as it was read: TGCAGCGTTGCTGGACATCAAAAGTCCTCCTACGAG.

This clone was counted between two and nine times. Coverage ceases 3 residues before the CDR3 finishes, and the germline J gene fills in the end. The J gene is TRBJ1-1, the V gene TRBV18; 10 nucleotides align to TRBD1. The CDR3 is made up of 18 amino acids. The germline V gene encodes CDR1 KGHSH and CDR2 LQKENI. Trimming removed 3 bases from V and 1 base from J; junction bases left unmatched: 11. Here the CDR3 reads CASSPSPGQGRGNTEAFF. The sequenced part of the CDR3 DNA is TGTGCCAGCTCACCCTCCCCGGGACAGGGGCGGGGGAACACTGAA.

The sample holds many counts of this clone. Read coverage stops 3 residues before the CDR3 terminus; the germline J gene supplies the remainder. The chain joins TRBV4-1 to TRBJ2-3; a possible D gene is TRBD2 (6 bases). The V and J ends lost 0 bases and 1 base respectively, with 11 bases between them. Germline V gene data show CDR1 as MGHRA and CDR2 as YSYEKL. The CDR3 is 16 amino acids. This CDR3 reads CASSQEGTVRTDTQYF. Partial CDR3 DNA: TGCGCCAGCAGCCAAGAGGGGACTGTACGCACAGATACG.

This clone was counted at least ten times. The CDR3 DNA, read in part, is TGTGCCAGCAGCCCCAAGGGGCTAGGAGATACG. This encodes CASSPKGLGDT. The whole CDR3 protein reads CASSPKGLGDTQYF. This rearrangement joins TRBV7-2 to TRBJ2-3; possibly TRBD1 for D (5 bases). The read comes to an end 3 residues before the CDR3 does, leaving the germline J gene to fill in the end. The V end lost 5 bases, the J end lost 5 bases, and 14 bases lay between the germline ends. The CDR3 totals 14 residues. Germline V lookup: CDR1 SGHTA, CDR2 FQGNSA.

This clone was recorded at least ten times. The CDR3 extends 3 residues past the end of the read, so its final part is completed from the germline J gene. The V call is TRBV30, the J call TRBJ2-3; tentatively, D is TRBD1 (6 bases). The germline CDR1 and CDR2 sequences are GTSNPN and SVGIG (reference sequence). This CDR3 has 13 residues. Trimming shortened V by 1 base and J by 2 bases, and 7 bases separated the two germline ends. The CDR3: CAWSEGHTDTQYF. Partial CDR3 DNA: TGTGCCTGGAGTGAGGGACACACAGATACG.

As concerns this clone: The read ends 3 residues before the CDR3 terminus; that terminus is restored from the germline J gene. This chain uses TRBV19 with TRBJ1-5; D may be TRBD1 (5 bases). CDR1 is LNHDA and CDR2 is SQIVND in the germline V gene (reference sequence). The length of the CDR3 is 13 residues. The V end was cut by 10 bases, the J end by 4 bases, with 14 bases between. The CDR3 region is CATGISGNQPQHF. Partial CDR3 DNA: TGTGCCACCGGTATTTCAGGGAATCAGCCC.